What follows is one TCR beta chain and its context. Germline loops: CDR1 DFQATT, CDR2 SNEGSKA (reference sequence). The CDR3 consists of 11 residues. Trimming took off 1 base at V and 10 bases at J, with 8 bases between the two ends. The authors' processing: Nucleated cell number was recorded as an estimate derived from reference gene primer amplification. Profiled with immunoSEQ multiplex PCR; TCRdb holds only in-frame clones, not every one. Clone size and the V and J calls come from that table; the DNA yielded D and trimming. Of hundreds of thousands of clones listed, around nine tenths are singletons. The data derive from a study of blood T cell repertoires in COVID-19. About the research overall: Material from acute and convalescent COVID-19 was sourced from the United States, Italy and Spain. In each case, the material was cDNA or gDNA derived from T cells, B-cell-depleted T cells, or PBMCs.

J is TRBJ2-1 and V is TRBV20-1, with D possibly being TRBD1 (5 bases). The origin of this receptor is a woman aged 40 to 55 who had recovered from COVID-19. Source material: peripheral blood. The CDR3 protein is CSARVGAEQFF. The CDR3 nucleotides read TGCAGTGCTAGAGTAGGGGCAGAGCAGTTCTTC.